These T cell receptor beta chains were read from a single sample in a study of Ad26.COV2.S vaccination and SARS-CoV-2 variants. The assay was immunoSEQ multiplex PCR, and TCRdb's table has in-frame clones only and misses some. The sample records roughly 350,000 clones, around 90% being singletons. The specimen was peripheral blood, collected in a trial of Ad26.COV2.S vaccine versus placebo. The receptor source for this set is a person between 18 and 59 years old who received the Ad26.COV2.S COVID-19 vaccine or a placebo. CDR3s include the opening cysteine and the closing phenylalanine or tryptophan. D genes are given only for firm matches. Clone size, where shown, is once, few, many, or a class for clones that have expanded.

j_call: TRBJ1-6
clone_size: NA
d_call: NA
v_call: TRBV18
cdr3_aa: CASSPNGGGGTNSPLHF
cdr3_nt: TGTGCCAGCTCACCAAATGGGGGCGGGGGGACGAATTCACCCCTCCACTTT

j_call: TRBJ2-1
clone_size: NA
d_call: NA
v_call: TRBV4-3
cdr3_aa: CASSQTGGPPYNEQFF
cdr3_nt: TGCGCCAGCAGCCAAACCGGGGGCCCCCCCTACAATGAGCAGTTCTTC

j_call: TRBJ1-2
clone_size: NA
d_call: NA
v_call: TRBV18
cdr3_aa: CASSLEFYGYTF
cdr3_nt: TGTGCCAGCTCACTGGAATTCTATGGCTACACCTTC

j_call: TRBJ2-5
clone_size: NA
d_call: TRBD1
v_call: TRBV27
cdr3_aa: CASSLSLRQGGFQETQYF
cdr3_nt: TGTGCCAGCAGTTTATCCCTCCGACAGGGCGGCTTCCAAGAGACCCAGTACTTC

j_call: TRBJ2-3
clone_size: NA
d_call: TRBD2
v_call: TRBV7-8
cdr3_aa: CASSLQLAGTTDTQYF
cdr3_nt: TGTGCCAGCAGCTTGCAACTAGCGGGGACCACAGATACGCAGTATTTT

j_call: TRBJ2-7
clone_size: once
d_call: TRBD1
v_call: TRBV5-1
cdr3_aa: CASTGQSYEQYF
cdr3_nt: TGCGCCAGCACGGGACAGTCCTACGAGCAGTACTTC

j_call: TRBJ2-1
clone_size: NA
d_call: NA
v_call: TRBV12-3/TRBV12-4
cdr3_aa: CASSFGGDEQFF
cdr3_nt: TGTGCCAGCAGTTTCGGGGGAGATGAGCAGTTCTTC

j_call: TRBJ1-2
clone_size: NA
d_call: NA
v_call: TRBV29-1
cdr3_aa: CSVYGGNYGYTF
cdr3_nt: TGCAGCGTTTACGGGGGGAACTATGGCTACACCTTC

j_call: TRBJ1-4
clone_size: NA
d_call: NA
v_call: TRBV15
cdr3_aa: CATSRDSGEKLFF
cdr3_nt: TGTGCCACCAGCAGAGATAGCGGCGAAAAACTGTTTTTT

j_call: TRBJ2-1
clone_size: NA
d_call: TRBD2
v_call: TRBV9
cdr3_aa: CASSARTGGLGEQFF
cdr3_nt: TGTGCCAGCAGCGCCCGGACGGGGGGGCTCGGTGAGCAGTTCTTC

j_call: TRBJ2-6
clone_size: NA
d_call: NA
v_call: TRBV6-5
cdr3_aa: CASTQQYSGANVLTF
cdr3_nt: TGTGCCAGCACTCAACAGTACTCTGGGGCCAACGTCCTGACTTTC

j_call: TRBJ1-4
clone_size: NA
d_call: NA
v_call: TRBV6-5
cdr3_aa: CASSSASATNEKLFF
cdr3_nt: TGTGCCAGCAGTTCCGCGAGTGCAACTAATGAAAAACTGTTTTTT

j_call: TRBJ2-6
clone_size: NA
d_call: NA
v_call: TRBV4-1
cdr3_aa: CASSQDFTGANVLTF
cdr3_nt: TGCGCCAGCAGCCAAGATTTTACTGGGGCCAACGTCCTGACTTTC

j_call: TRBJ2-7
clone_size: NA
d_call: NA
v_call: TRBV2
cdr3_aa: CASTSSYEQYF
cdr3_nt: TGTGCCAGCACCTCTTCCTACGAGCAGTACTTC

j_call: TRBJ2-4
clone_size: NA
d_call: NA
v_call: TRBV12-3/TRBV12-4
cdr3_aa: CASSLETAQYF
cdr3_nt: TGTGCCAGCAGTTTGGAGACGGCCCAGTACTTC

j_call: TRBJ1-5
clone_size: NA
d_call: NA
v_call: TRBV20-1
cdr3_aa: CSASSGYSNQPQHF
cdr3_nt: TGCAGTGCTAGTTCGGGGTATAGCAATCAGCCCCAGCATTTT

j_call: TRBJ2-7
clone_size: NA
d_call: NA
v_call: TRBV7-2
cdr3_aa: CASSPGGTYEQYF
cdr3_nt: TGTGCCAGCAGCCCAGGGGGGACCTACGAGCAGTACTTC

j_call: TRBJ1-5
clone_size: few
d_call: TRBD1
v_call: TRBV30
cdr3_aa: CAWSVQGNQPQHF
cdr3_nt: TGTGCCTGGAGTGTACAGGGGAATCAGCCCCAGCATTTT

j_call: TRBJ1-2
clone_size: once
d_call: NA
v_call: TRBV20-1
cdr3_aa: CSASDRGKVYGYTF
cdr3_nt: TGCAGTGCTAGTGATAGGGGGAAGGTCTATGGCTACACCTTC

j_call: TRBJ1-5
clone_size: NA
d_call: TRBD1
v_call: TRBV5-5
cdr3_aa: CASSLNPRDRGITQHF
cdr3_nt: TGTGCCAGCAGCTTGAATCCTAGGGACAGGGGGATTACCCAGCATTTT

j_call: TRBJ2-2
clone_size: few
d_call: NA
v_call: TRBV12-2
cdr3_aa: CASRSLPGGTVNTGELFF
cdr3_nt: TGTGCAAGTCGCTCCCTTCCTGGAGGGACAGTGAACACCGGGGAGCTGTTTTTT

j_call: TRBJ1-1
clone_size: NA
d_call: NA
v_call: TRBV18
cdr3_aa: CASSPPFVFGPNTEAFF
cdr3_nt: TGTGCCAGCTCACCACCGTTCGTTTTTGGGCCGAACACTGAAGCTTTCTTT

j_call: TRBJ2-3
clone_size: NA
d_call: TRBD2
v_call: TRBV11-2
cdr3_aa: CASSLEAAGDLSTDTQYF
cdr3_nt: TGTGCCAGCAGCTTAGAGGCAGCGGGGGACCTTAGCACAGATACGCAGTATTTT

j_call: TRBJ2-3
clone_size: NA
d_call: TRBD1
v_call: TRBV4-1
cdr3_aa: CASSQADRENTDTQYF
cdr3_nt: TGCGCCAGCAGCCAGGCCGACAGGGAGAACACAGATACGCAGTATTTT

j_call: TRBJ2-1
clone_size: few
d_call: NA
v_call: TRBV18
cdr3_aa: CASSAGAENEQFF
cdr3_nt: TGTGCCAGCTCCGCGGGGGCCGAGAATGAGCAGTTCTTC

j_call: TRBJ2-1
clone_size: NA
d_call: NA
v_call: TRBV2
cdr3_aa: CASTWVSNEQFF
cdr3_nt: TGTGCCAGCACTTGGGTCAGCAATGAGCAGTTCTTC

j_call: TRBJ1-1
clone_size: NA
d_call: NA
v_call: TRBV6-4
cdr3_aa: CASSDTRGEQAFF
cdr3_nt: TGTGCCAGCAGTGATACTCGGGGGGAACAAGCTTTCTTT

j_call: TRBJ2-7
clone_size: NA
d_call: TRBD2
v_call: TRBV11-2
cdr3_aa: CASSLLRGGYEQYF
cdr3_nt: TGTGCCAGCAGCTTATTGCGCGGGGGCTACGAGCAGTACTTC

j_call: TRBJ2-3
clone_size: NA
d_call: TRBD2
v_call: TRBV5-4
cdr3_aa: CASSPSGGSTDTQYF
cdr3_nt: TGTGCCAGCAGCCCCTCGGGAGGTAGCACAGATACGCAGTATTTT

j_call: TRBJ2-2
clone_size: NA
d_call: NA
v_call: TRBV6-5
cdr3_aa: CASKGGELFF
cdr3_nt: TGTGCCAGCAAAGGCGGGGAGCTGTTTTTT

j_call: TRBJ2-5
clone_size: few
d_call: TRBD2
v_call: TRBV6-8
cdr3_aa: CASSISGGETQYF
cdr3_nt: TGTGCCAGCAGTATTAGCGGGGGGGAGACCCAGTACTTC

j_call: TRBJ1-1
clone_size: NA
d_call: NA
v_call: TRBV7-3
cdr3_aa: CASSSPDMGTEAFF
cdr3_nt: TGTGCCAGCAGCTCGCCCGACATGGGCACTGAAGCTTTCTTT